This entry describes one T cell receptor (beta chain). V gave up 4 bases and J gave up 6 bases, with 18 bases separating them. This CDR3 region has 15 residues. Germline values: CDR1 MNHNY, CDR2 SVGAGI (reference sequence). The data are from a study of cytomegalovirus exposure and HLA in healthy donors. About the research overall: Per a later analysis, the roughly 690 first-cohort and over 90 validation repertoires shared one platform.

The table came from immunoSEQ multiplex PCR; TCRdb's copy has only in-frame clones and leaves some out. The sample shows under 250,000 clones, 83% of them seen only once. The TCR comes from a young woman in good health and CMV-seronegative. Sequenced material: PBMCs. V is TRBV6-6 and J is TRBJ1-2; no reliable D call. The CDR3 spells CASSSHSVARDGYTF. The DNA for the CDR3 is TGTGCCAGCAGTTCCCACTCGGTGGCGCGAGATGGCTACACCTTC.